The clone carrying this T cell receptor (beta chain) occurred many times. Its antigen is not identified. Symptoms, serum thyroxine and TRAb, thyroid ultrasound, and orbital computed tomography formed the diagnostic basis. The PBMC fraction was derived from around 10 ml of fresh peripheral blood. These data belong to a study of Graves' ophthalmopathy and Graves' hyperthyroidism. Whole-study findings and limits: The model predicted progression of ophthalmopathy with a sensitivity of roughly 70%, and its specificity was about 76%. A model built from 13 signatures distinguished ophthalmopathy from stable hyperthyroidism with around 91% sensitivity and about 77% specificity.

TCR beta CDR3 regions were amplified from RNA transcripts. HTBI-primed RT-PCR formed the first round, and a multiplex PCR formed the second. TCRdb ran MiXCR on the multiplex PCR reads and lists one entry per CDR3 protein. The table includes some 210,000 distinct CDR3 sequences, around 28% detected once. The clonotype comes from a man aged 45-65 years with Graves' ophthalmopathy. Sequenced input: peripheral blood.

CDR3 residues: CASAIPGANVLTF. The CDR3 DNA sequence: TGTGCCAGCGCAATTCCTGGGGCCAACGTCCTGACTTTC. J is TRBJ2-6 and V is TRBV3-1; D is unclear. The CDR3 sequence is 13 residues long. Trimming removed 8 bases from V and 2 bases from J, with 7 bases in between. CDR1 is LGHDT and CDR2 is YNNKEL in the germline V gene (reference sequence).